A selection of T cell receptor beta chains follows, all from one sample in a study of CD8 T cells in Susac syndrome. TCRdb re-called the immunoSEQ multiplex PCR reads with MiXCR, one entry per CDR3 protein. The data hold about 140,000 distinct CDR3 sequences, with 95% observed a single time. Sequencing used CD4+ T cells from PBMCs. These receptor sequences come from a human donor with multiple sclerosis. Both conserved end residues are part of each CDR3. Fields, in order: CDR3 length, V gene, D gene, J gene, clone size, CDR3 protein, CDR3 DNA. D genes are given only for firm matches. Where a row states a size, it is once, few, many or the class of an expanded clone; other rows omit it.

>14|TRBV20-1|TRBD2|TRBJ2-2|.
CSAMREPTVGELFF
TGCAGTGCTATGCGGGAGCCGACTGTCGGGGAGCTGTTTTTT
>16|TRBV5-8|TRBD1|TRBJ1-1|.
CASSWAPGQGVTEAFF
TGTGCCAGCAGCTGGGCTCCGGGACAGGGAGTCACTGAAGCTTTCTTT
>13|TRBV14|.|TRBJ1-1|.
CASSLRLNTEAFF
TGTGCCAGCAGCCTGCGGCTGAACACTGAAGCTTTCTTT
>13|TRBV4-3|.|TRBJ2-7|few
CASSQEGSYEQYF
TGCGCCAGCAGCCAAGAAGGCTCCTACGAGCAGTACTTC
>16|TRBV20-1|TRBD1|TRBJ2-7|.
CSATSPTGGIPLEQYF
TGCAGTGCCACCTCCCCGACAGGGGGGATCCCCCTCGAGCAGTACTTC
>14|TRBV11-3|TRBD1|TRBJ2-2|.
CASSDRARTGELFF
TGTGCCAGCAGCGACAGGGCGAGGACCGGGGAGCTGTTTTTT
>14|TRBV20-1|TRBD1|TRBJ2-3|.
CSARRQGPTDTQYF
TGCAGTGCTAGGAGACAGGGGCCCACAGATACGCAGTATTTT
>14|TRBV6-1|.|TRBJ2-5|.
CASSELDSLGTQYF
TGTGCCAGCAGTGAACTTGACAGCCTAGGGACCCAGTACTTC
>17|TRBV29-1|TRBD2|TRBJ2-7|.
CSVDGTPDGRGAQEQYF
TGCAGCGTGGATGGGACCCCGGATGGGCGGGGGGCCCAGGAGCAGTACTTC
>15|TRBV5-1|.|TRBJ2-1|.
CASSRDQSSYNEQFF
TGCGCCAGCAGCCGCGACCAGAGCTCCTACAATGAGCAGTTCTTC
>14|TRBV30|TRBD1|TRBJ2-5|.
CAWSRGQAQETQYF
TGTGCCTGGAGTCGGGGACAGGCCCAAGAGACCCAGTACTTC
>12|TRBV20-1|.|TRBJ1-2|.
CSADQGSVGYTF
TGCAGTGCGGATCAGGGGAGTGTAGGCTACACCTTC
>15|TRBV9|TRBD2|TRBJ2-7|.
CASSDGAGGLYEQYF
TGTGCCAGCAGCGATGGAGCGGGAGGCCTCTACGAGCAGTACTTC
>16|TRBV6-1|TRBD2|TRBJ2-3|.
CASSAQSSGSSDTQYF
TGTGCCAGCAGTGCCCAGTCTAGCGGGAGTTCAGATACGCAGTATTTT
>15|TRBV20-1|.|TRBJ2-1|.
CSAPPTGTRRDEQFF
TGCAGTGCTCCGCCAACCGGGACGAGGCGTGATGAGCAGTTCTTC
>11|TRBV12-3/TRBV12-4|.|TRBJ1-2|.
CASGALGGYTF
TGTGCCAGCGGAGCTCTGGGTGGCTACACCTTC
>14|TRBV4-2|.|TRBJ2-4|.
CASTLEERDNIQYF
TGTGCCAGCACCCTTGAAGAGAGGGACAACATTCAGTACTTC
>14|TRBV30|TRBD1|TRBJ1-2|.
CAWSVLGQGHGYTF
TGTGCCTGGAGTGTACTCGGACAGGGTCATGGCTACACCTTC
>15|TRBV6-5|TRBD2|TRBJ2-7|.
CASRGTSGGHYEQYF
TGTGCCAGCAGGGGCACTAGCGGGGGCCATTACGAGCAGTACTTC
>13|TRBV7-3|.|TRBJ2-2|.
CASSLFTAGELFF
TGTGCCAGCAGCTTATTTACCGCCGGGGAGCTGTTTTTT
>14|TRBV7-9|.|TRBJ1-5|.
CASSLADSNQPQHF
TGTGCCAGCAGCTTAGCGGATAGCAATCAGCCCCAGCATTTT
>16|TRBV7-9|.|TRBJ2-5|.
CASSSGALGPVETQYF
TGTGCCAGCAGCTCAGGGGCTCTCGGACCGGTAGAGACCCAGTACTTC
>14|TRBV7-9|.|TRBJ2-7|.
CASSSKGDSYEQYF
TGTGCCAGCAGCTCTAAGGGGGATTCCTACGAGCAGTACTTC
>11|TRBV20-1|.|TRBJ1-4|once
CSATEGGKLFF
TGCAGTGCTACGGAGGGGGGGAAACTGTTTTTT
>15|TRBV30|.|TRBJ2-3|.
CAWGGLIAVTDTQYF
TGTGCCTGGGGGGGATTAATAGCGGTCACAGATACGCAGTATTTT
>13|TRBV30|.|TRBJ2-7|.
CAWSVQGTYEQYF
TGTGCCTGGAGTGTTCAGGGTACCTACGAGCAGTACTTC
>17|TRBV14|TRBD1|TRBJ1-2|.
CASSQDLTGARVGGYTF
TGTGCCAGCAGCCAAGATCTTACAGGGGCTAGGGTCGGTGGCTACACCTTC
>15|TRBV28|TRBD1|TRBJ2-1|.
CATIPGTGKYNEQFF
TGTGCCACAATCCCCGGGACAGGAAAGTACAATGAGCAGTTCTTC
>16|TRBV4-1|TRBD2|TRBJ2-5|.
CASSQDQAPGGKTQYF
TGCGCCAGCAGCCAAGATCAGGCGCCGGGGGGAAAGACCCAGTACTTC